A single sample gave rise to the 29 T cell receptor beta chains below, sequenced in a study of blood T cell repertoires in COVID-19. Measured with immunoSEQ multiplex PCR; TCRdb has only the in-frame clones, and not every one. Here the sample spans some 500,000 clones, 85% to 90% being singletons. Sequencing was performed on peripheral blood. The source is a woman between 45 and 60 years old with COVID-19, enrolled during active disease.

The chain has TRBV30 and TRBJ1-4; D may be TRBD1 (6 bases). Germline values: CDR1 GTSNPN, CDR2 SVGIG (reference sequence). This CDR3 spans 14 amino acids. V was trimmed by 3 bases and J by 5 bases, leaving 13 bases between them. The CDR3 DNA follows: TGTGCCTGGAGCGAAGGGGGGGGGAATGAAAAACTGTTTTTT. This codes for CAWSEGGGNEKLFF.

In its sample, this clone was seen a few times. Other DNA sequences within the sample encode an identical CDR3. The CDR3 spells CASSFTGNTEAFF. In DNA form, the CDR3 reads TGCGCCAGCAGCTTCACAGGGAACACTGAAGCTTTCTTT. J is TRBJ1-1 and V is TRBV5-1, with D perhaps TRBD1 (5 bases). From germline, CDR1 is SGHRS and CDR2 YFSETQ. The V end lost 2 bases, the J end lost 1 base, and 6 bases lay between the germline ends. The CDR3 covers 13 residues.

As for this clone: The junction departs from germline at one end; a sequencing error may be responsible. This chain links TRBV3-1 (or the pseudogene TRBV3-2) with TRBJ2-3; TRBD1 matches 7 bases. This CDR3 is built from 13 residues. CDR1 LGHDT and CDR2 YNNKEL come from the germline V gene (reference sequence). CDR3 coding DNA: TGTGCCAGCAGCCTGGGGCGGACAGGTACGCAGTATTTT. The encoded protein is CASSLGRTGTQYF.

The chain links TRBV11-1 to TRBJ2-5; 7 positions agree with TRBD1. With V trimmed by 5 bases and J by 7 bases, 16 bases remained unmatched. Per the germline V gene, CDR1 is SGHAT and CDR2 is FQDESV (reference sequence). The CDR3 length is 16 residues. The chain's CDR3 is CASSPQMTGSGGTQYF. In DNA form, the CDR3 reads TGTGCCAGCAGCCCGCAGATGACAGGGTCTGGGGGGACCCAGTACTTC. The whole variable domain, filled in from reference TRBV11-1 and TRBJ2-5, reads EAEVAQSPRYKITEKSQAVAFWCDPISGHATLYWYRQILGQGPELLVQFQDESVVDDSQLPKDRFSAERLKGVDSTLKIQPAELGDSAMYLCASSPQMTGSGGTQYFGPGTRLLVL.

The rearrangement links TRBV20-1 to TRBJ2-1; D call uncertain. CDR1 and CDR2 (germline): DFQATT, SNEGSKA (reference sequence). The CDR3 runs to 10 residues. V was pared by 8 bases and J by 12 bases, with 14 bases between. The CDR3 nucleotides read TGCAGTCCCGGCCTAAGAGGGCAGTTCTTC. This translates into CSPGLRGQFF.

The chain uses TRBV12-3 or TRBV12-4 and TRBJ2-7, with a weak D call TRBD2 (6 bases). The CDR3 spans 12 residues. V gave up 3 bases and J gave up 7 bases, with 10 bases separating them. This CDR3 reads CASSLAGREQYF. The CDR3 nucleotides are TGTGCCAGCAGTTTGGCGGGGAGGGAGCAGTACTTC.

This clone was seen more than once but under ten times. The chain recombines TRBV3-1 (or the pseudogene TRBV3-2) with TRBJ1-6; D remains unclear. The CDR3 is 14 amino acids. The germline gives CDR1 LGHDT, CDR2 YNNKEL (reference sequence). V lost 1 base and J 14 bases, leaving 15 bases between the germline ends. The CDR3 is CASSQVTKDSTLHF. The CDR3 DNA reads TGTGCCAGCAGCCAAGTCACCAAGGACTCTACCCTCCACTTT.

The genes are TRBV15 and TRBJ1-3; D uncertain. The V gene's germline CDR1 is LNHNV and CDR2 YYDKDF (reference sequence). V gave up 1 base and J gave up 3 bases, with 7 bases separating them. The CDR3 consists of 14 residues. The CDR3 sequence is CATSRGERGNTIYF. The CDR3 bases are TGTGCCACCAGCAGAGGGGAGCGTGGAAACACCATATATTTT.

V gene TRBV3-1 (or the pseudogene TRBV3-2) combines with J gene TRBJ1-4; D not certain. V lost 1 base and J 4 bases, leaving 10 bases between the germline ends. From germline, CDR1 is LGHDT and CDR2 YNNKEL (reference sequence). The CDR3 is 15 amino acids. The CDR3 DNA is TGTGCCAGCAGCCAAGGCACGGACTTTAATGAAAAACTGTTTTTT. Its protein product is CASSQGTDFNEKLFF.

The chain couples TRBV7-2 to TRBJ1-2; no clear D gene. Germline lookup yields CDR1 SGHTA and CDR2 FQGNSA. The V gene lost 1 base and the J gene lost 3 bases, with 12 bases spanning the gap. This CDR3 is 15 amino acids long. CDR3 loop: CASSLDAREDYGYTF. CDR3 in DNA: TGTGCCAGCAGCTTAGATGCTCGGGAGGACTATGGCTACACCTTC.

This chain joins TRBV24-1 and TRBJ1-5; D ambiguous. The CDR3 spans 13 residues. V dropped 4 bases and J dropped 5 bases, with 8 bases sitting between them. Germline CDR1 and CDR2: KGHDR and SFDVKD. This CDR3 is CATSEDNYQPQHF. The CDR3 DNA reads as TGTGCCACCAGTGAAGACAACTATCAGCCCCAGCATTTT.

The V gene is TRBV27, the J gene TRBJ2-7; D perhaps matches TRBD2 (5 bases). V lost 10 bases, J lost 3 bases, and 16 bases lay in between. This CDR3 contains 13 residues. The V gene's germline CDR1 is MNHEY and CDR2 SMNVEV (reference sequence). The CDR3 nucleotides are TGTGCCACCTCACTAGGCCCTTTCTACGAGCAGTACTTC. Translated, it gives CATSLGPFYEQYF.

In its sample, this clone was seen a few times. In nucleotides, the CDR3 is TGTGCCAGCAGCCCGGACAGGGGGCTGGGAGGCTACACCTTC. This translates into CASSPDRGLGGYTF. The rearrangement uses TRBV28 and TRBJ1-2; 11 bases match TRBD1. Losses at the gene ends were 6 bases for V and 8 bases for J; bases not matched to a gene: 8. Germline V gives CDR1 MDHEN, CDR2 SYDVKM. This CDR3 contains 14 residues.

This clone was seen a single time. The rearrangement uses TRBV19 and TRBJ1-2, with unresolved D. Trimming left V 3 bases short and J 4 bases short, with 6 bases between. The CDR3 covers 12 residues. Germline V lookup: CDR1 LNHDA, CDR2 SQIVND (reference sequence). The CDR3 DNA reads as TGTGCCAGTAGTATGCAACTCTATGGCTACACCTTC. Amino acid sequence: CASSMQLYGYTF.

This clone was seen only a few times. The chain has TRBV6-1 and TRBJ1-5; tentatively, D is TRBD1 (6 bases). This CDR3 spans 16 amino acids. In germline, CDR1 is MNHNS, CDR2 SASEGT. Between the trimmed V and J ends, which lost 3 bases and 4 bases, there was a span of 16 bases. The CDR3 nucleotides are TGTGCCAGCAGTGACGTCCCGGGGACAAGAAATCAGCCCCAGCATTTT. Encoded protein: CASSDVPGTRNQPQHF.

V and J are TRBV27 and TRBJ1-2, with D possibly TRBD1 on 6 matching bases. The CDR3 consists of 14 residues. V lost 0 bases to trimming and J lost 3 bases, with 8 bases between them. The V gene's germline CDR1 is MNHEY and CDR2 SMNVEV (reference sequence). The CDR3 loop reads CASSLSPGDYGYTF. DNA of the CDR3: TGTGCCAGCAGTTTATCGCCAGGGGACTATGGCTACACCTTC.

The chain employs TRBV19 and TRBJ1-2, with 7 bases fitting TRBD1. Looked up from germline, CDR1 is LNHDA and CDR2 is SQIVND (reference sequence). The CDR3 length is 13 residues. V gave up 5 bases and J gave up 4 bases; unmatched junction bases: 4. CDR3: CASSARDSYGYTF. In DNA, the CDR3 is TGTGCCAGTAGTGCCCGGGACAGCTATGGCTACACCTTC.

Comments on this clone: Other DNA sequences in this specimen translate into the identical CDR3. The V and J genes are TRBV5-6 and TRBJ1-1; D not certain. Per germline, CDR1 SGHDT and CDR2 YYEEEE. This CDR3 is built from 13 residues. The V end was cut by 1 base, the J end by 4 bases, with 8 bases between. The CDR3 DNA is TGTGCCAGCAGCTTGACGGGAAGCACTGAAGCTTTCTTT. It encodes CASSLTGSTEAFF.

This clone was seen only a few times. This chain links TRBV5-5 with TRBJ2-7; D is possibly TRBD1 (5 bases). This CDR3 has 14 residues. The V and J ends lost 0 bases and 3 bases respectively, with 10 bases between them. The germline gives CDR1 SGHKS, CDR2 YYEKEE (reference sequence). The CDR3 DNA reads as TGTGCCAGCAGCTTGGGGACAACGGACTACGAGCAGTACTTC. The encoded protein is CASSLGTTDYEQYF.

The J gene is TRBJ1-2, the V gene TRBV4-1; D ambiguous. CDR1 is MGHRA and CDR2 is YSYEKL in the germline V gene. The CDR3 has 11 residues. V lost 0 bases and J 8 bases, leaving 4 bases between the germline ends. The CDR3 sequence is CASSQDGGYTF. DNA for the CDR3: TGCGCCAGCAGCCAAGACGGGGGCTACACCTTC.

The chain is built from TRBV3-1 (or the pseudogene TRBV3-2) and TRBJ2-7; the D gene is possibly TRBD2 (7 bases). This CDR3 contains 16 residues. Trimming removed 0 bases from V and 8 bases from J, with 20 bases in between. CDR1 is LGHDT and CDR2 is YNNKEL in the germline V gene (reference sequence). Here the CDR3 DNA reads TGTGCCAGCAGCCAAGATCCGGGGGGCCAGGTCGCCAAGCAGTACTTC. As protein: CASSQDPGGQVAKQYF.

This clone turned up a few times. CDR3 protein: CASSQEWASNQPQHF. CDR3 DNA sequence: TGCGCCAGCAGCCAAGAGTGGGCTAGCAATCAGCCCCAGCATTTT. The rearrangement links TRBV4-1 to TRBJ1-5; no reliable D call. Trimming shortened V by 0 bases and J by 0 bases, and 6 bases separated the two germline ends. The CDR3 length is 15 residues. Germline V gene data show CDR1 as MGHRA and CDR2 as YSYEKL.

About this clone: Other DNA sequences in this sample translate to the same CDR3. The J gene is TRBJ2-1, the V gene TRBV27; 7 nucleotides line up with TRBD1. Germline CDR1 reads MNHEY; CDR2 reads SMNVEV (reference sequence). The CDR3 spans 11 residues. J was trimmed by 9 bases and V by 5 bases; bases with no gene match: 1. CDR3: CASSPGGEQFF. The CDR3 nucleotides are TGTGCCAGCAGTCCAGGGGGTGAGCAGTTCTTC.

The gene calls are TRBV7-5 and TRBJ2-7; the D segment call TRBD1 is taken from the table without a DNA check. TRBV7-5 is a known pseudogene. The CDR3 has 17 amino acids. The chain's CDR3 is CARSLARRANITYEQYF. The CDR3 DNA reads as TGTGCCAGAAGCTTAGCGCGCAGGGCCAACATTACCTACGAGCAGTACTTC.

This sequence joins TRBV11-2 and TRBJ1-2; a weak D match, TRBD1 (6 bases). The CDR3 consists of 13 residues. The V end was cut by 0 bases, the J end by 6 bases, with 8 bases between. Looked up from germline, CDR1 is SGHAT and CDR2 is FQNNGV. The CDR3 sequence is CASSLDRTDGYTF. As DNA, the CDR3 is TGTGCCAGCAGCTTAGACAGGACAGATGGCTACACCTTC.

The chain has TRBV5-1 and TRBJ2-6; D unclear. Germline loops: CDR1 SGHRS, CDR2 YFSETQ. V lost 2 bases, J lost 3 bases, and 9 bases lay in between. The CDR3 runs 15 residues. In DNA, the CDR3 is TGCGCCAGCAGCTTCTGGGCCAGTGGGGCCAACGTCCTGACTTTC. It yields the protein CASSFWASGANVLTF.

Concerning this clone itself: This CDR3 is also generated by other DNA sequences in the sample. In DNA form, the CDR3 reads TGTGCCAGCAGCGTAGGCAGGGGTAACTATGGCTACACCTTC. Its protein product is CASSVGRGNYGYTF. This rearrangement joins TRBV9 to TRBJ1-2, with a tentative D call TRBD1 (6 bases). From germline, CDR1 is SGDLS and CDR2 YYNGEE. The CDR3 has 14 residues. V dropped 0 bases and J dropped 1 base, with 7 bases sitting between them.

The V and J genes are TRBV6-2 or TRBV6-3 and TRBJ1-2; D unresolved. The CDR3 sequence is 14 residues long. Deletions cut 0 bases from V and 8 bases from J, with 13 bases between. Germline V lookup: CDR1 MNHEY, CDR2 SVGEGT. This CDR3 reads CASSYSAPTMGYTF. The CDR3 DNA is TGTGCCAGCAGTTACTCGGCCCCCACCATGGGCTACACCTTC.

The J gene is TRBJ2-1, the V gene TRBV30; TRBD1 aligns across 9 bases. V lost 5 bases and J lost 6; bases outside the gene matches: 8. CDR3 length equals 14 residues. CDR1 and CDR2 from the germline V gene are GTSNPN and SVGIG (reference sequence). The CDR3 here is CAWASGTGPNEQFF. In nucleotides, the CDR3 is TGTGCCTGGGCCTCCGGGACAGGGCCCAATGAGCAGTTCTTC.